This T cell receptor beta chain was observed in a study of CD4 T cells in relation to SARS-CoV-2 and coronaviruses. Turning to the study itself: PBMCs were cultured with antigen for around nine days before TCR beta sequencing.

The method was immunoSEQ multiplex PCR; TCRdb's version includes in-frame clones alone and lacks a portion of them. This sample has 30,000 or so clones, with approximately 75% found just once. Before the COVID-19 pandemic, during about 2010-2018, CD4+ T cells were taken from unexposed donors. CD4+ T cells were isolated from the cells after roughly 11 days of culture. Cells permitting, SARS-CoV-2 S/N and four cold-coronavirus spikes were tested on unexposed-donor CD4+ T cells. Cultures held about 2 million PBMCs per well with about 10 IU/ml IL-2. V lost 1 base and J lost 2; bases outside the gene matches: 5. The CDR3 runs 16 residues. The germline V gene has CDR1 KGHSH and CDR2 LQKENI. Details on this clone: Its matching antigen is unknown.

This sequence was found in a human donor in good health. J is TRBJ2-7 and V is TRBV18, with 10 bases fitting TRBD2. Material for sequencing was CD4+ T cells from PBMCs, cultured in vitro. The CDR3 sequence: CASSPRALAGTYEQYF. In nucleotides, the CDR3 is TGTGCCAGCTCACCACGGGCACTAGCGGGAACCTACGAGCAGTACTTC. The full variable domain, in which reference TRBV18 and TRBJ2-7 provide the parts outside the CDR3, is NAGVMQNPRHLVRRRGQEARLRCSPMKGHSHVYWYRQLPEEGLKFMVYLQKENIIDESGMPKERFSAEFPKEGPSILRIQQVVRGDSAAYFCASSPRALAGTYEQYFGPGTRLTVT.